Reported below is one T cell receptor (beta chain). Its antigen is unknown. Relative to the germline gene, one junction end is altered; a read error may explain this. Whole-study findings and limits: Tumor memory CD4+ T cell TCR gene usage was found to cluster with blood and lymph node memory CD4+ cells and with lymph node naive CD4+ cells. The larger cohort examined one V-J beta rearrangement, not whole repertoires.

Constant-region reverse primers amplified full-length variable regions, followed by semi-nested Nested Universal Primer A PCR. Each CDR3 protein gets one entry after TCRdb re-called the 5' RACE reads with MiXCR. The sample shows around 37,000 distinct CDR3 sequences, less than 35% of them seen only once. The CDR3 has 15 residues. This chain joins TRBV12-3 or TRBV12-4 and TRBJ1-5; weak D call: TRBD1 (6 bases). The receptor was derived from a female donor with breast cancer. Sequencing was done on a sample of memory CD4+ T cells sorted from a lymph node. The subset: memory CD4+ T cells, CD4+CD45RO+CD25-. CDR3 sequence: CVSTQGGAPNQPQHF. The CDR3 DNA reads as TGTGTCAGCACCCAAGGGGGGGCCCCTAATCAGCCCCAGCATTTT.